The T cell receptor delta chain under discussion was sequenced for a study of gamma-delta chains in newborns, infants, children. Across the whole study: Microbial exposure reportedly drives polyclonal innate γδ T cell expansion after birth.

Germline V gene sequence: CDR1 TVYSNPD, CDR2 GDNSRS (reference sequence). The CDR3 is 16 amino acids. The junction had 20 bases not matched to a gene; V was cut back by 4 bases and J by 7 bases. This clone was counted a few times. TCRdb re-called the reads with CATT. This sample has some 1,300 delta-chain clones, with around 2.5% found just once. This clonotype was sampled from a child in good health. The chain uses TRDV3 and TRDJ1; TRDD2 matches 8 bases. The sequencing sample was made of blood. Written as DNA, the CDR3 is TGTGCCTCCAGGGGCTTCCTACGAAACAGGGGGGGTAAACTCATCTTT. Its protein is CASRGFLRNRGGKLIF. The complete variable domain, with remaining parts taken from reference TRDV3 and TRDJ1, reads CDKVTQSSPDQTVASGSEVVLLCTYDTVYSNPDLFWYRIRPDYSFQFVFYGDNSRSEGADFTQGRFSVKHILTQKAFHLVISPVRTEDSATYYCASRGFLRNRGGKLIFGKGTRVTVEP.